These 20 T cell receptor beta chains were all obtained from the same sample, sequenced in a study of T cell repertoires in aging, cancer and after chemotherapy. Multiplex touch-down PCR with TRB-A/B primers amplified rearranged V-D-J TRB sequences. Using its own MiXCR run on the multiplex PCR reads, TCRdb lists one record per CDR3 protein. Of just under 2,000 distinct CDR3 sequences listed, 32% are singletons. TCR beta rearrangements were amplified from peripheral blood genomic DNA. The material sequenced was blood. These receptors originate from a human donor with a solid tumor.

This clonotype appeared a few times. The chain employs TRBV7-2 and TRBJ2-3; D gene uncertain. V was clipped by 0 bases and J by 3 bases, with 7 bases between them. Germline-derived CDR1 and CDR2 are SGHTA and FQGNSA. There are 14 residues in the CDR3. Here the CDR3 DNA reads TGTGCCAGCAGCTTAGCGGGGATTACAGATACGCAGTATTTT. Translation: CASSLAGITDTQYF.

By share of the sample, this clonotype is large. The V and J genes are TRBV30 and TRBJ1-3; the D is unclear. The CDR3 runs 12 residues. V dropped 0 bases and J dropped 6 bases, with 6 bases sitting between them. Germline CDR1 and CDR2: GTSNPN and SVGIG (reference sequence). The CDR3, as DNA: TGTGCCTGGAGTGTCGGGGTAAACACCATATATTTT. This encodes CAWSVGVNTIYF.

Judged by abundance, this clonotype is large. The chain links TRBV6-6 to TRBJ2-3, with D possibly called TRBD1 or TRBD2 (5 bases each). This CDR3 spans 14 amino acids. Trimming took 6 bases from V and 6 from J, leaving 16 bases between them. Per germline, CDR1 MNHNY and CDR2 SVGAGI (reference sequence). The CDR3 coding sequence is TGTGCCAGCAGGGCCGGGGCCCAGTCCGATACGCAGTATTTT. It encodes CASRAGAQSDTQYF.

To note about this clonotype: A much bigger clone sits one base away, suggesting this may be a read error. This chain joins TRBV6-5 and TRBJ1-2, with no clear D. There are 15 residues in the CDR3. The V end was cut by 8 bases, the J end by 1 base, with 17 bases between. The germline CDR1 and CDR2 sequences are MNHEY and SVGAGI. The CDR3 protein is CASVCTKEHNYGYTF. CDR3 nucleotides: TGTGCCAGCGTTTGTACCAAAGAGCATAACTATGGCTACACCTTC.

This clonotype is large by share. The chain employs TRBV20-1 and TRBJ2-3; perhaps TRBD2 as D (5 bases). The CDR3 sequence is 14 residues long. Germline V gives CDR1 DFQATT, CDR2 SNEGSKA (reference sequence). Trimming took 3 bases from V and 0 from J, leaving 10 bases between them. CDR3 sequence reads: CSARVGGSTDTQYF. CDR3 bases: TGCAGTGCTAGGGTCGGCGGGAGCACAGATACGCAGTATTTT.

This chain uses TRBV24-1 with TRBJ1-1; 9 nucleotides align to TRBD1. This CDR3 contains 15 residues. V dropped 3 bases and J dropped 1; count of bases not matched to a gene: 2. Germline V gene data show CDR1 as KGHDR and CDR2 as SFDVKD. In DNA form, the CDR3 reads TGTGCCACCAGTGATGGACAGGGGAGGAACACTGAAGCTTTCTTT. Translated, it gives CATSDGQGRNTEAFF.

Worth noting for this clonotype: Just one base apart from a much larger clone, this may be a read error. V is TRBV30 and J is TRBJ2-5; tentative D call: TRBD1 (7 bases). Germline lookup yields CDR1 GTSNPN and CDR2 SVGIG (reference sequence). This CDR3 comprises 13 residues. CDR3 protein: CAWGAGGGETKYF. CDR3 DNA: TGTGCCTGGGGGGCAGGGGGAGGAGAGACCAAGTACTTC.

The chain carries TRBV7-9 and TRBJ1-2, with 10 bases fitting TRBD1. CDR1 and CDR2 (germline): SEHNR, FQNEAQ (reference sequence). V was clipped by 5 bases and J by 9 bases; unmatched bases: 6. The CDR3 loop spans 13 amino acids. The CDR3: CASSRTGGQSYTF. Here the CDR3 DNA reads TGTGCCAGCAGCCGGACAGGGGGACAGAGCTACACCTTC.

Within the sample, this clonotype is large. The V call is TRBV20-1, the J call TRBJ2-1; 7 bases are a match to TRBD1. Germline V gives CDR1 DFQATT, CDR2 SNEGSKA (reference sequence). The CDR3 is 15 residues long. Trimming removed 1 base from V and 6 bases from J; junction bases left unmatched: 9. CDR3 nucleotide sequence: TGCAGTGCTAGAGCCCCCAGGGGGTTAGGCAATGAGCAGTTCTTC. Encoded protein: CSARAPRGLGNEQFF.

This clonotype was seen more than once but under ten times. The chain links TRBV6-4 to TRBJ2-3, with 10 bases lining up with TRBD2. The V gene's germline CDR1 is MRHNA and CDR2 SNTAGT. V shed 2 bases, J shed 2 bases, and the junction held 7 bases outside the gene matches. This CDR3 is 17 amino acids long. The DNA for the CDR3 is TGTGCCAGCAGTGACGGGGTAGCGGGAGGATCCACAGATACGCAGTATTTT. As protein: CASSDGVAGGSTDTQYF.

On this clonotype: Germline and junction disagree at one end, which may indicate a read error. The chain joins TRBV7-6 to TRBJ2-7; 9 positions agree with TRBD1. Germline V gene sequence: CDR1 SGHVS, CDR2 FNYEAQ. This CDR3 is built from 14 residues. This CDR3 reads CASSLEDRGREQNF. The CDR3 DNA reads as TGTGCCAGCAGCTTAGAGGACAGGGGTCGCGAGCAGAACTTC.

V is TRBV5-4 and J is TRBJ2-1, with 13 bases fitting TRBD2. Germline CDR1 and CDR2: SGHNT and YYREEE (reference sequence). The CDR3 is 15 residues long. V lost 3 bases to trimming and J lost 9 bases; unmatched junction nucleotides: 6. The CDR3 DNA reads TGTGCCAGCAGCTATGGACTAGCGGGGGCGGGTGAGCAGTTCTTC. It encodes CASSYGLAGAGEQFF.

This clonotype was observed a few times. This chain links TRBV5-1 with TRBJ2-7; TRBD1 is a possible D gene (6 bases). Per the germline V gene, CDR1 is SGHRS and CDR2 is YFSETQ. The CDR3 consists of 13 residues. Trimming took off 3 bases at V and 1 base at J, with 8 bases between the two ends. The chain's CDR3 is CASSWDKSYEQYF. The CDR3 bases are TGCGCCAGCAGCTGGGACAAATCCTACGAGCAGTACTTC. The full variable domain, with the rest looked up from reference TRBV5-1 and TRBJ2-7, is KAGVTQTPRYLIKTRGQQVTLSCSPISGHRSVSWYQQTPGQGLQFLFEYFSETQRNKGNFPGRFSGRQFSNSRSEMNVSTLELGDSALYLCASSWDKSYEQYFGPGTRLTVT.

This clonotype turned up a few times. This chain links TRBV20-1 with TRBJ2-2; 7 nucleotides match TRBD1. CDR3 size: 16 residues. CDR1 is DFQATT and CDR2 is SNEGSKA in the germline V gene (reference sequence). The junction had 12 bases not matched to a gene; V was cut back by 3 bases and J by 5 bases. The DNA of the CDR3 is TGCAGTGCTAGGTCGGACAGGACCTTGGGGACCGGGGAGCTGTTTTTT. It codes for CSARSDRTLGTGELFF.

Note on this clonotype: Just one base apart from a much larger clone, this may be a read error. This chain connects TRBV6-2 or TRBV6-3 to TRBJ2-5; 11 bases fit TRBD2. Losses at the gene ends were 9 bases for V and 5 bases for J; bases not matched to a gene: 11. The CDR3 consists of 15 residues. Germline V lookup: CDR1 MNHEY, CDR2 SVGEGT. The CDR3 region has the DNA TGTGCCAGAAGACAATTAGCGGGAGGGCCTGAGACCCAGTACTTC. Amino acid sequence: CARRQLAGGPETQYF.

The count of this clonotype is one. V usage is TRBV5-1 and J usage is TRBJ2-7, with 8 bases identical to TRBD1. The CDR3 consists of 14 residues. The V gene's germline CDR1 is SGHRS and CDR2 YFSETQ. The ends lost 7 bases at V and 0 bases at J; junction bases unmatched: 6. The CDR3 sequence is CASGRTGNSYEQYF. CDR3 DNA: TGCGCCAGCGGTAGGACAGGGAACTCCTACGAGCAGTACTTC.

The chain employs TRBV4-2 and TRBJ2-6, with D tentatively TRBD1 (5 bases). V gave up 8 bases and J gave up 2 bases, with 19 bases separating them. In germline, CDR1 is LGHNA, CDR2 YNFKEQ. The CDR3 length is 17 residues. CDR3 in DNA: TGTGCCAGCTCCCCGACAGAAAGGAACCCTGGGGCCAACGTCCTGACTTTC. As protein: CASSPTERNPGANVLTF.

This clonotype was seen more than once but under ten times. The rearrangement links TRBV7-2 to TRBJ1-3; 9 bases are a match to TRBD1. CDR1 and CDR2 (germline): SGHTA, FQGNSA. The length of the CDR3 is 15 residues. The J segment lost 9 bases and the V segment lost 5 bases, leaving 11 bases of the junction unmatched. The CDR3 protein is CASSTRTGEGGTIYF. The CDR3 DNA follows: TGTGCCAGCAGCACACGGACAGGGGAGGGTGGCACCATATATTTT. The variable domain in full, completed from reference TRBV7-2 and TRBJ1-3, reads GAGVSQSPSNKVTEKGKDVELRCDPISGHTALYWYRQSLGQGLEFLIYFQGNSAPDKSGLPSDRFSAERTGGSVSTLTIQRTQQEDSAVYLCASSTRTGEGGTIYFGEGSWLTVV.

This clonotype was seen once. This chain links TRBV30 with TRBJ2-4; no reliable D call. Between the trimmed V and J ends, which lost 3 bases and 9 bases, there was a span of 9 bases. Germline V CDR1 and CDR2: GTSNPN, SVGIG (reference sequence). The CDR3 loop spans 11 amino acids. CDR3 in DNA: TGTGCCTGGAGGACGGAAAGCATTCAGTACTTC. The encoded protein is CAWRTESIQYF.

Within the sample, this clonotype is large (0.1 to 1%). The chain combines TRBV7-2 with TRBJ2-7; D is unclear. The germline V gene encodes CDR1 SGHTA and CDR2 FQGNSA. V was pared by 1 base and J by 2 bases, with 12 bases between. This CDR3 spans 15 amino acids. This CDR3 reads CASSLGWGGTYEQYF. The CDR3 nucleotides read TGTGCCAGCAGCTTAGGTTGGGGTGGTACCTACGAGCAGTACTTC.